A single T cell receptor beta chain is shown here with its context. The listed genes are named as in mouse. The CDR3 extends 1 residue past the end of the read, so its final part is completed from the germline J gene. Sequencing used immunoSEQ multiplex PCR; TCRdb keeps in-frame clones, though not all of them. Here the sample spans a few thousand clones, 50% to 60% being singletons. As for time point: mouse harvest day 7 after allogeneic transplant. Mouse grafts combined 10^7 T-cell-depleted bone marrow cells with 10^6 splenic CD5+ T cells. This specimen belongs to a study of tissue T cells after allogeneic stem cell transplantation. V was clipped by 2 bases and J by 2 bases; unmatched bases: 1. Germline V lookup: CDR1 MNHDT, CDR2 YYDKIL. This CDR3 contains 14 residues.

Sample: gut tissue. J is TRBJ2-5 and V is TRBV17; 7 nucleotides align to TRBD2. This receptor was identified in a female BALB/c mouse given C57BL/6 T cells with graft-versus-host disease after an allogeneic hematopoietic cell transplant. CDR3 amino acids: CASSRNWGQDTQYF. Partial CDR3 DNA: TGTGCTAGCAGTAGAAACTGGGGCCAAGACACCCAGTAC.